Sequencing of this T cell receptor beta chain was carried out in a study of T cells expressing NK-cell markers. Looking at the study overall: The TCR beta repertoires were obtained from sorted CD3+CD56+NKG2C+, CD3+CD56+NKG2C- and CD3+CD56-NKG2C+ T cells. Sequenced donors, eight in total, included seven who were HCMV-seropositive and one who was seronegative.

Production of TCR beta cDNA relied on 5'RACE template switching with UMIs. TCRdb derives one entry per CDR3 protein from the 5' RACE reads, leaving out DNA. This specimen shows approximately 6,000 distinct CDR3 sequences; the ten leading clones hold over 45%. This CDR3 is 17 amino acids long. CDR1 is MNHEY and CDR2 is SVGEGT in the germline V gene. The TCR sequence derives from a man younger than 30 in good health. Sequenced input: blood T cells: a sorted CD56 or NKG2C T cell subset, CD4+ or CD8+ T cells, or bulk PBMC T cells (not recorded which). The chain combines TRBV6-2 or TRBV6-3 with TRBJ2-5; the D gene TCRdb calls, TRBD2, cannot be checked with no DNA. CDR3 region: CASGPGGLAGAQETQYF.